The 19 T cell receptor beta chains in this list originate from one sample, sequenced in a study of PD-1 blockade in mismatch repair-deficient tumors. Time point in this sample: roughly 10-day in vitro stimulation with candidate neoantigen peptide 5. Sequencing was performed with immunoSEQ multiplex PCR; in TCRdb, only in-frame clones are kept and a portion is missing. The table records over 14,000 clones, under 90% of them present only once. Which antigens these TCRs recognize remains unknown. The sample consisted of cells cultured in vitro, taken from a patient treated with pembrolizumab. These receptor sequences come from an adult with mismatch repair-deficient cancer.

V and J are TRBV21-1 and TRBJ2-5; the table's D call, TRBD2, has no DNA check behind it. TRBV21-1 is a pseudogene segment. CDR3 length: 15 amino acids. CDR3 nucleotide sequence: TGTGCCAGCCCTGGACTAGCAGAGTACCAAGAGACCCAGTACTTC. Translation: CASPGLAEYQETQYF.

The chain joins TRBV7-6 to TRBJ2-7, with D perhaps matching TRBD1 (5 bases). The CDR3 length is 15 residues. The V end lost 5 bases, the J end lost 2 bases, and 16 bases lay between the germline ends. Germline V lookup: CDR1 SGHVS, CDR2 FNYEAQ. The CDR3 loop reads CASSPDSSGAYEQYF. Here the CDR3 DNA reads TGTGCCAGCAGCCCCGACAGCTCCGGCGCCTACGAGCAGTACTTC.

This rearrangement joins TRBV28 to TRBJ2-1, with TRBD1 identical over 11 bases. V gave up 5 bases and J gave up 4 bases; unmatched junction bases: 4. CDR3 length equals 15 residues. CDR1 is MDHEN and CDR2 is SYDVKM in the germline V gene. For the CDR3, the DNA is TGTGCCAGCAGTAGGGACAGGGGGGCATACAATGAGCAGTTCTTC. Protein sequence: CASSRDRGAYNEQFF.

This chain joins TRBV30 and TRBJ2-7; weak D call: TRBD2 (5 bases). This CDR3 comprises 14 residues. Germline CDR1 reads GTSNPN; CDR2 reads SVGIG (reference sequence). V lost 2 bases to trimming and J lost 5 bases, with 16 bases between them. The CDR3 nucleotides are TGTGCCTGGAGTCCCCCTCCGGTAGCGAACGAGCAGTACTTC. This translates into CAWSPPPVANEQYF.

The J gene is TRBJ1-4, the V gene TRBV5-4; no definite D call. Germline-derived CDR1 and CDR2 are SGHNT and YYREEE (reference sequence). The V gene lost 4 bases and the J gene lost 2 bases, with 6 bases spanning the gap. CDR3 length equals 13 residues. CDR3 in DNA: TGTGCCAGCAGCGAACGGACTAATGAAAAACTGTTTTTT. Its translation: CASSERTNEKLFF. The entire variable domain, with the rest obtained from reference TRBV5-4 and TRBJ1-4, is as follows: ETGVTQSPTHLIKTRGQQVTLRCSSQSGHNTVSWYQQALGQGPQFIFQYYREEENGRGNFPPRFSGLQFPNYSSELNVNALELDDSALYLCASSERTNEKLFFGSGTQLSVL.

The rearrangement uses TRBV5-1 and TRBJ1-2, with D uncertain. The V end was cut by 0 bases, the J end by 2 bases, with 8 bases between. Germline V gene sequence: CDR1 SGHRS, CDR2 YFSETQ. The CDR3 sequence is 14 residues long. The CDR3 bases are TGCGCCAGCAGCTTGGGTGGAGAAAACTATGGCTACACCTTC. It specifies CASSLGGENYGYTF.

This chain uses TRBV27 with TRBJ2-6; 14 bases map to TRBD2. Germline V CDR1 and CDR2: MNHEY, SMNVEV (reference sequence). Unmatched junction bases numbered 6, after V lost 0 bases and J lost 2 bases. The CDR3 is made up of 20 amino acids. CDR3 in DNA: TGTGCCAGCAGTTTATCTTTGACTAGCGGGAGGGCCCCTGGGGCCAACGTCCTGACTTTC. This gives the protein CASSLSLTSGRAPGANVLTF.

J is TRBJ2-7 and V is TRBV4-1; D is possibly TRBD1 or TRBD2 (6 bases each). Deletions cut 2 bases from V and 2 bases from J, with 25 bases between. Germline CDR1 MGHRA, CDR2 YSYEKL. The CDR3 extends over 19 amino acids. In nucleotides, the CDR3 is TGCGCCAGCAGCCAAAGGCCCCTGGGGGCACGGGAGAGAGCCTACGAGCAGTACTTC. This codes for CASSQRPLGARERAYEQYF.

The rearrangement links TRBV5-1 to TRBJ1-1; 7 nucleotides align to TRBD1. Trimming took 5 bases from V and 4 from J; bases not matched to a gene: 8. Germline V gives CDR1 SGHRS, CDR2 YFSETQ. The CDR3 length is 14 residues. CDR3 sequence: CASRTTGRPTEAFF. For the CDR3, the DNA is TGCGCCAGCAGAACGACAGGGCGACCCACTGAAGCTTTCTTT.

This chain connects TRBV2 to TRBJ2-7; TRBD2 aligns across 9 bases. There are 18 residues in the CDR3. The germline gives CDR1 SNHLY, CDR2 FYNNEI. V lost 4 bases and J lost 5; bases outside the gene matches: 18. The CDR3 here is CASSAASSGRVLSDEQYF. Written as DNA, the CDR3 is TGTGCCAGCAGTGCGGCGAGTAGCGGGAGAGTGCTATCGGACGAGCAGTACTTC. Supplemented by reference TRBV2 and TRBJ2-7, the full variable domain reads EPEVTQTPSHQVTQMGQEVILRCVPISNHLYFYWYRQILGQKVEFLVSFYNNEISEKSEIFDDQFSVERPDGSNFTLKIRSTKLEDSAMYFCASSAASSGRVLSDEQYFGPGTRLTVT.

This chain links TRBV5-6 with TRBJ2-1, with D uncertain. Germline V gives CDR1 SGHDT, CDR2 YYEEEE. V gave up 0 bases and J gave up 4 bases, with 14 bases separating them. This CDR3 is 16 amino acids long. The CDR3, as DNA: TGTGCCAGCAGCTTGGAAACCGGGTCAGTTTACAATGAGCAGTTCTTC. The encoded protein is CASSLETGSVYNEQFF.

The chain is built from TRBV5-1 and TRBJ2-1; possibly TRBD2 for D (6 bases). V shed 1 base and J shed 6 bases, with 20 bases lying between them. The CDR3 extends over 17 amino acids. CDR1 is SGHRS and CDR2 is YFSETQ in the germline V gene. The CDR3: CASSLSTVGTSANEQFF. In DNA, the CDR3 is TGCGCCAGCAGCTTGTCGACCGTGGGGACTTCAGCCAATGAGCAGTTCTTC.

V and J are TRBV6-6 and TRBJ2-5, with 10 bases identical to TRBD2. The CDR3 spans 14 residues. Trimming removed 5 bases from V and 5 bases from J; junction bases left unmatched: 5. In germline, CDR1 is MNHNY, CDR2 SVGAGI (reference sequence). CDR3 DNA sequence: TGTGCCAGCAGTCCTAGCGGGAGAGGGGAGACCCAGTACTTC. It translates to CASSPSGRGETQYF.

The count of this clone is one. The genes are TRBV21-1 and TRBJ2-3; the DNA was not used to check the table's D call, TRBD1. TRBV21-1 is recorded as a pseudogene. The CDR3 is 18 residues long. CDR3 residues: CASSKPSTGSSNPDTQYF. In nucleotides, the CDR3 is TGTGCCAGCAGCAAACCCTCGACAGGGTCCTCAAATCCAGATACGCAGTATTTT.

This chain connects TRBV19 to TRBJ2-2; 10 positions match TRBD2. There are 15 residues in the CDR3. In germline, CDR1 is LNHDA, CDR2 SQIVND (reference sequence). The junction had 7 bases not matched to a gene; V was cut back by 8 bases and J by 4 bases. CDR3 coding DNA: TGTGCCAGTGCCTTGTTAGCGGGAGGCACCGGGGAGCTGTTTTTT. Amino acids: CASALLAGGTGELFF.

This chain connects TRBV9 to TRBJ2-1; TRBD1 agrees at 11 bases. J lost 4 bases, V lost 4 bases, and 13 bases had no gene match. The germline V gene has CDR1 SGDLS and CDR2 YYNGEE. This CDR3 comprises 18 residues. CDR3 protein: CASSLRTGGTIAYNEQFF. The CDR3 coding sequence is TGTGCCAGCAGCCTACGGACAGGGGGCACGATCGCATACAATGAGCAGTTCTTC.

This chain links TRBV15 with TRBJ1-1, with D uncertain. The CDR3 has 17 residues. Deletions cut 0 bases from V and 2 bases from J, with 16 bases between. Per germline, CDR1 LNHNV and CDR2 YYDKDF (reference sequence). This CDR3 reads CATSRDASTAGNTEAFF. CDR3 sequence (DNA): TGTGCCACCAGCAGAGATGCTTCTACAGCGGGTAACACTGAAGCTTTCTTT.

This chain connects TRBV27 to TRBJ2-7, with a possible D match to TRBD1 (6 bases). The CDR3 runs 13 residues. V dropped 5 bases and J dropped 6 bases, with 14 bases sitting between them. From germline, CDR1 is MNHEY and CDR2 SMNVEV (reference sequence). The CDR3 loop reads CASSLFTGFEQYF. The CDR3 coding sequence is TGTGCCAGCAGTCTCTTTACAGGGTTCGAGCAGTACTTC.

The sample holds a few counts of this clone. The CDR3 DNA is TGCGCCAGCAGCTTACTAGGGGGAGGGTCCTACGAGCAGTACTTC. Encoded protein: CASSLLGGGSYEQYF. The chain employs TRBV5-1 and TRBJ2-7; D might be TRBD2 (7 bases). CDR3 length: 15 amino acids. Germline V gene data show CDR1 as SGHRS and CDR2 as YFSETQ. Trimming cost V 2 bases and J 1 base, with 13 bases left between them. The whole variable domain, remainder taken from reference TRBV5-1 and TRBJ2-7, is KAGVTQTPRYLIKTRGQQVTLSCSPISGHRSVSWYQQTPGQGLQFLFEYFSETQRNKGNFPGRFSGRQFSNSRSEMNVSTLELGDSALYLCASSLLGGGSYEQYFGPGTRLTVT.